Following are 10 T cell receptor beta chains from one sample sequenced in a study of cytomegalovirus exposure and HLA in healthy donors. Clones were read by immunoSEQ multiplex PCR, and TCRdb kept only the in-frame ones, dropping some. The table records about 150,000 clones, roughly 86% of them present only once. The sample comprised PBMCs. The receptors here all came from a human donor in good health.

The CDR3 DNA sequence: TGTGCCAGCTCAGCCACAGTGAACACTGAAGCTTTCTTT. Translating gives CASSATVNTEAFF. This chain links TRBV18 with TRBJ1-1, with D uncertain. Germline V gene sequence: CDR1 KGHSH, CDR2 LQKENI. Trimming left V 5 bases short and J 0 bases short, with 7 bases between. The CDR3 covers 13 residues.

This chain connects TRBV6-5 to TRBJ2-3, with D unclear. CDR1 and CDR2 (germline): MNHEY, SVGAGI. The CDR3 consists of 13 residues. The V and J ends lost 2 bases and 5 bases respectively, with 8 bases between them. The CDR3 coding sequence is TGTGCCAGCAGTTACCTTAGAGGAGATACGCAGTATTTT. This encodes CASSYLRGDTQYF.

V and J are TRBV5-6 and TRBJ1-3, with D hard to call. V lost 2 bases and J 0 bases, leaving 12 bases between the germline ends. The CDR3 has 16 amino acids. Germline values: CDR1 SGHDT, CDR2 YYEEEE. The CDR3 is CASSLLNRVSGNTIYF. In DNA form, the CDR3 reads TGTGCCAGCAGCTTATTAAATCGCGTCTCTGGAAACACCATATATTTT.

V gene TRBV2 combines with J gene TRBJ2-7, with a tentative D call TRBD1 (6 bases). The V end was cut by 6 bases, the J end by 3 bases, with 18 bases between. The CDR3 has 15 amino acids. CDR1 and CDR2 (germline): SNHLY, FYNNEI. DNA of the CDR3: TGTGCCAGCAGCAGTGAGGATGGGGGCCTCTACGAGCAGTACTTC. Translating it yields CASSSEDGGLYEQYF.

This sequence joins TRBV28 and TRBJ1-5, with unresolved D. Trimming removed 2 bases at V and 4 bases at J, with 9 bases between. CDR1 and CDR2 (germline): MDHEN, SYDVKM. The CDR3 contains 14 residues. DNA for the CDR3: TGTGCCAGCAGTTTACTTGCCAGTAATCAGCCCCAGCATTTT. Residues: CASSLLASNQPQHF.

CDR3 sequence: CASSERPRTGLAGLYNEQFF. For the CDR3, the DNA is TGTGCCAGCAGTGAACGACCCCGGACGGGCCTAGCGGGACTGTACAATGAGCAGTTCTTC. This chain joins TRBV6-1 and TRBJ2-1; 9 nucleotides agree with TRBD2. Trimming removed 2 bases from V and 4 bases from J; junction bases left unmatched: 18. CDR1 and CDR2 from the germline V gene are MNHNS and SASEGT. The CDR3 has 20 amino acids.

CDR3 DNA: TGTGCCAGCAGGTCAGGGCTTGCTAACTATGGCTACACCTTC. Translation gives CASRSGLANYGYTF. This chain joins TRBV6-1 and TRBJ1-2, with D possibly TRBD1 on 5 matching bases. Germline V gene lookup returns CDR1 MNHNS and CDR2 SASEGT. This CDR3 spans 14 amino acids. Trimming stripped 6 bases from V and 0 bases from J, with 11 bases between.

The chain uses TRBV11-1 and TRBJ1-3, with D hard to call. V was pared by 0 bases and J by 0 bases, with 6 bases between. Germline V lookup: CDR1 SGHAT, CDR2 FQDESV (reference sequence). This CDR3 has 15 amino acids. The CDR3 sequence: CASSLASSSGNTIYF. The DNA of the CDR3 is TGTGCCAGCAGCTTAGCAAGTAGCTCTGGAAACACCATATATTTT.

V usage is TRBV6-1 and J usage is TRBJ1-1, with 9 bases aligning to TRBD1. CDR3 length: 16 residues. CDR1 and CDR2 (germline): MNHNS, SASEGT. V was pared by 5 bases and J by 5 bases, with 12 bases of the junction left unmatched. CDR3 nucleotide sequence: TGTGCCAGCAGTAAAGGACAGGGGAGTTGGGGGACTGAAGCTTTCTTT. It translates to CASSKGQGSWGTEAFF.

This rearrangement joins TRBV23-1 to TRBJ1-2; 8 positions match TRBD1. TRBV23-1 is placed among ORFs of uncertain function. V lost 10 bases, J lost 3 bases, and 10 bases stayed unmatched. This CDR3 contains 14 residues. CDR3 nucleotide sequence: TGCGCCACGAAACGGACAGGGATGGACTATGGCTACACCTTC. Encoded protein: CATKRTGMDYGYTF.